The rows below give T cell receptor beta chains drawn from one sample of a study of ipilimumab plus nivolumab after autologous stem cell transplantation. Method: immunoSEQ multiplex PCR; TCRdb's copy keeps in-frame clones and lacks some. The sample lists more than 4,500 clones, under 80% occurring once. Sequences were derived from PBMCs, sampled in a trial of ipilimumab plus nivolumab as post-transplant consolidation. Source of these receptors: a male donor with multiple myeloma. Each CDR3 is given with its conserved first and last residue. The D gene is left open where the match is weak. A row's size may be missing; if present it is once, few, many or a size class.

few 16 . TRBJ1-6 TRBV4-1 TGCGCCAGCAGCCAAGCTGATTCGGTACATAGTTCACCCCTCCACTTT CASSQADSVHSSPLHF
. 14 . TRBJ1-1 TRBV27 TGTGCCAGCAGTTTATCCGGGGAGAACACTGAAGCTTTCTTT CASSLSGENTEAFF
. 15 . TRBJ1-1 TRBV5-1 TGCGCCAGCAGCTTGGATGTGGGGGCGAACACTGAAGCTTTCTTT CASSLDVGANTEAFF
. 17 . TRBJ2-3 TRBV7-9 TGTGCCAGCAGCGCCCCGTCCCCACTGGGAAGCACAGATACGCAGTATTTT CASSAPSPLGSTDTQYF
. 13 . TRBJ2-4 TRBV7-6 TGTGCCAGCAGCTCCGGGACGGATGACATTCAGTACTTC CASSSGTDDIQYF
. 14 . TRBJ1-4 TRBV7-9 TGTGCCAGCAGCTTGGGCCCTCCCGGTGAAAAACTGTTTTTT CASSLGPPGEKLFF
few 12 . TRBJ1-2 TRBV28 TGTGCCAGCTCCCGGGTAAATCCGGGCTACACCTTC CASSRVNPGYTF
few 11 . TRBJ1-2 TRBV29-1 TGCAGCGTTGAGGGCCTTAATGGCTACACCTTC CSVEGLNGYTF
. 13 . TRBJ1-2 TRBV11-1 TGTGCCAGCAGCTTAGGGGGGCCGTACGCCTACACCTTC CASSLGGPYAYTF
once 11 . TRBJ2-1 TRBV2 TGTGCCACCAGTCGCGACAATGAGCAGTTCTTC CATSRDNEQFF
. 15 . TRBJ2-2 TRBV28 TGTGCCAGCAGTTCAGTGTCCGCGAACACCGGGGAGCTGTTTTTT CASSSVSANTGELFF
. 12 TRBD2 TRBJ2-1 TRBV4-2 TGTGCCAGCAGCCAAGAGGGAGGGGATTACTTCTTC CASSQEGGDYFF
. 15 TRBD2 TRBJ2-3 TRBV2 TGTGCCAGCAGTGGGACTAGCGGGGGGCAAGATACGCAGTATTTT CASSGTSGGQDTQYF
. 13 . TRBJ2-7 TRBV10-2 TGCGCCAGCAGTGAATGGCTGAGCTACGAGCAGTACTTC CASSEWLSYEQYF
. 18 TRBD1 TRBJ2-2 TRBV11-2 TGTGCCAGCAGCCAGCGTGGGGGACAGGGAGGGTGGACCGGGGAGCTGTTTTTT CASSQRGGQGGWTGELFF
. 15 . TRBJ2-6 TRBV2 TGTGCCAGCGAATTTCGCTCCTCTGGGGCCAACGTCCTGACTTTC CASEFRSSGANVLTF
. 13 . TRBJ2-3 TRBV7-9 TGTGCCAGCAGCTTAGGACAGGCAGATACGCAGTATTTT CASSLGQADTQYF
. 13 . TRBJ2-7 TRBV2 TGTGCCAGCAGTGAATGGGTGACAAGGGGGGGGTACTTC CASSEWVTRGGYF
few 15 TRBD2 TRBJ2-5 TRBV11-3 TGTGCCAGCAGCTCACGGACTAGCATCGGAGAGACCCAGTACTTC CASSSRTSIGETQYF
. 15 . TRBJ2-5 TRBV7-2 TGTGCCAGCAGCCCACCCCAAGGGGACGAGGAGACCCAGTACTTC CASSPPQGDEETQYF
. 19 TRBD2 TRBJ2-3 TRBV15 TGTGCCACCAGCAGAGATCTAGGGGGCAGCGGGGGGCCCACAGATACGCAGTATTTT CATSRDLGGSGGPTDTQYF
. 17 TRBD1 TRBJ1-6 TRBV5-1 TGCGCCAGCAGGGCTGGGGGGCCAGGGGGCAGATATTCACCCCTCCACTTT CASRAGGPGGRYSPLHF
few 13 . TRBJ2-5 TRBV6-5 TGTGCCAGCAGTTACTTCGCAGGAGAGACCCAGTACTTC CASSYFAGETQYF
. 19 . TRBJ2-2 TRBV5-4 TGTGCCAGCAGCCAAGTCCCCGTTTACGGGGGCGCCTACACCGGGGAGCTGTTTTTT CASSQVPVYGGAYTGELFF
. 16 TRBD1 TRBJ1-1 TRBV7-9 TGTGCCAGCAGCTTTTTCTCAGGACAGGGAGACACTGAAGCTTTCTTT CASSFFSGQGDTEAFF
. 15 . TRBJ1-4 TRBV7-6 TGTGCCAGCAGCTTAGAGGCAGGGTCTAATGAAAAACTGTTTTTT CASSLEAGSNEKLFF
few 14 . TRBJ2-5 TRBV4-1 TGCGCCAGCAGCCAAGGCCAGGGGGGAGAGACCCAGTACTTC CASSQGQGGETQYF
. 13 TRBD2 TRBJ2-1 TRBV7-3 TGTGCCAGCAGCTTCGGACTAGCGGCCGAGCAGTTCTTC CASSFGLAAEQFF
. 13 . TRBJ1-6 TRBV13 TGTGCCAGCAGTCGTACAGGGAATTTTCCCCTCCACTTT CASSRTGNFPLHF
. 15 . TRBJ1-5 TRBV6-9 TGTGCCAGCAGTTACTCATTAGGGGACTATCAGCCCCAGCATTTT CASSYSLGDYQPQHF
. 14 TRBD1 TRBJ1-1 TRBV2 TGTGCCAGCAGGCCCCGGACAGGGGAACCTGAAGCTTTCTTT CASRPRTGEPEAFF
once 18 TRBD1 TRBJ2-1 TRBV7-3 TGTGCCAGCAGCCCATTCCCCTACAGGGGGGAAACCTACAATGAGCAGTTCTTC CASSPFPYRGETYNEQFF
. 16 . TRBJ2-1 TRBV4-1 TGCGCCAGCAGCCAACACAGGGACCTCGGAGGAGTTGAGCAGTTCTTC CASSQHRDLGGVEQFF